The 23 T cell receptor beta chains in this list originate from one sample, sequenced in a study of T cells in Graves' hyperthyroidism and ophthalmopathy. There were TCR beta CDR3 regions amplified from RNA transcripts. The HTBI primer set drove a first-round RT-PCR of the TCR CDR3. Each CDR3 protein gets one entry after TCRdb re-called the multiplex PCR reads with MiXCR. The sample lists about 280,000 distinct CDR3 sequences, 20% to 25% occurring once. The specimen was blood. Receptors were obtained from a middle-aged man with Graves' hyperthyroidism that later progressed to Graves' ophthalmopathy.

This clonotype came up many times. The V gene is TRBV12-3 or TRBV12-4, the J gene TRBJ2-7; a weak D match, TRBD1 (6 bases). The CDR3 loop spans 13 amino acids. The ends were cut back, 6 bases at V and 5 bases at J, with 14 bases in the middle. The CDR3 coding sequence is TGTGCCAGCAGCCCAGGACAGAGACACGAGCAGTACTTC. It encodes CASSPGQRHEQYF.

The chain is built from TRBV7-2 and TRBJ2-7, with D tentatively TRBD1 (6 bases). This CDR3 has 14 amino acids. V lost 1 base, J lost 4 bases, and 11 bases lay in between. Germline CDR1 SGHTA, CDR2 FQGNSA. CDR3 sequence (DNA): TGTGCCAGCAGCTTAGAACAGGGTTGGTACGAGCAGTACTTC. This encodes CASSLEQGWYEQYF.

This clonotype was observed at least ten times. The CDR3 DNA is TGTGCCAGCAGTGCCGGACGGACCATGAACACTGAAGCTTTCTTT. It specifies CASSAGRTMNTEAFF. The rearrangement links TRBV2 to TRBJ1-1, with D unclear. The CDR3 has 15 residues. Germline CDR1 and CDR2: SNHLY and FYNNEI. The V gene lost 4 bases and the J gene lost 0 bases, with 12 bases spanning the gap.

This clonotype occurred many times. The CDR3 loop reads CSARDTNRVSGNTIYF. The CDR3 DNA reads TGCAGTGCTAGAGATACTAATCGGGTTTCTGGAAACACCATATATTTT. This chain connects TRBV20-1 to TRBJ1-3; D is undetermined. Trimming pared 0 bases from V and 1 base from J, leaving 13 bases between. The CDR3 covers 16 residues. The germline V gene encodes CDR1 DFQATT and CDR2 SNEGSKA (reference sequence).

This clonotype was counted many times. The J gene is TRBJ2-5, the V gene TRBV10-3; no clear D gene. V lost 2 bases, J lost 9 bases, and 10 bases lay in between. The CDR3 loop spans 12 amino acids. Germline CDR1 and CDR2: ENHRY and SYGVKD. The CDR3 bases are TGTGCCATCAGTGAGGGAAGTGAGGCCCAGTACTTC. Translating gives CAISEGSEAQYF.

At least ten counts were recorded for this clonotype. The rearrangement uses TRBV14 and TRBJ1-6; D is unresolved. Between the trimmed V and J ends, which lost 4 bases and 8 bases, there was a span of 6 bases. This CDR3 comprises 12 residues. CDR1 is SGHDN, CDR2 FVKESK, per germline. The CDR3 nucleotides read TGTGCCAGCAGCCTTTTCGATTCACCCCTCCACTTT. Translated, it gives CASSLFDSPLHF.

This clonotype was seen ten or more times. The chain has TRBV6-2 or TRBV6-3 and TRBJ2-2; unclear D gene. The germline V gene encodes CDR1 MNHEY and CDR2 SVGEGT. CDR3 length: 12 amino acids. Trimming cost V 2 bases and J 3 bases, with 1 base left between them. The CDR3: CASSYDTGELFF. CDR3 bases: TGTGCCAGCAGTTACGACACCGGGGAGCTGTTTTTT.

The table lists this clonotype with many counts. This rearrangement joins TRBV5-1 to TRBJ1-3, with D tentatively TRBD1 (5 bases). Trimming pared 3 bases from V and 0 bases from J, leaving 13 bases between. This CDR3 has 16 residues. Germline assignment: CDR1 SGHRS and CDR2 YFSETQ. CDR3 DNA sequence: TGCGCCAGCAGCTGGGGGGACGGCCTCTCTGGAAACACCATATATTTT. It yields the protein CASSWGDGLSGNTIYF.

This clonotype was observed at least ten times. The CDR3 loop is CASSLIGGNTGELFF. The CDR3, as DNA: TGCGCCAGCAGCTTGATCGGGGGGAACACCGGGGAGCTGTTTTTT. This chain joins TRBV5-1 and TRBJ2-2; TRBD2 might be the D (6 bases). Trimming left V 1 base short and J 1 base short, with 8 bases between. CDR3 length: 15 amino acids. CDR1 SGHRS and CDR2 YFSETQ come from the germline V gene.

The chain carries TRBV4-1 and TRBJ1-1; TRBD1 agrees at 12 bases. CDR1 MGHRA and CDR2 YSYEKL come from the germline V gene. The CDR3 spans 18 residues. V shed 1 base, J shed 0 bases, and the junction held 6 bases outside the gene matches. The CDR3 sequence: CASSQATGTGGLNTEAFF. In nucleotides, the CDR3 is TGCGCCAGCAGCCAAGCCACCGGGACAGGGGGCTTGAACACTGAAGCTTTCTTT.

The V and J genes are TRBV6-1 and TRBJ1-5, with TRBD1 as a possible D gene (6 bases). Deletions cut 6 bases from V and 4 bases from J, with 16 bases between. The CDR3 runs to 15 residues. CDR1 and CDR2 (germline): MNHNS, SASEGT. The CDR3 loop reads CASRTSGTRNQPQHF. As DNA, the CDR3 is TGTGCCAGCAGAACTTCCGGGACACGGAATCAGCCCCAGCATTTT.

In its sample, this clonotype was seen many times. This chain connects TRBV6-5 to TRBJ1-1; D ambiguous. The CDR3 spans 10 residues. Trimming pared 0 bases from V and 10 bases from J, leaving 3 bases between. Germline V lookup: CDR1 MNHEY, CDR2 SVGAGI. CDR3 in amino acids: CASSYSGAFF. The CDR3 nucleotides read TGTGCCAGCAGTTACTCTGGAGCTTTCTTT.

This clonotype was observed many times. V is TRBV19 and J is TRBJ1-1, with 7 bases fitting TRBD1. Germline loops: CDR1 LNHDA, CDR2 SQIVND (reference sequence). The CDR3 is made up of 14 amino acids. V was clipped by 1 base and J by 5 bases; unmatched bases: 4. The CDR3 DNA reads as TGTGCCAGTAGTATAGGTGGGACAGTGACTGAAGCTTTCTTT. Its protein is CASSIGGTVTEAFF. Drawing the rest from reference TRBV19 and TRBJ1-1, the complete variable domain is DGGITQSPKYLFRKEGQNVTLSCEQNLNHDAMYWYRQDPGQGLRLIYYSQIVNDFQKGDIAEGYSVSREKKESFPLTVTSAQKNPTAFYLCASSIGGTVTEAFFGQGTRLTVV.

This clonotype was picked up many times. CDR3 amino acids: CASSDRRTNTGELFF. The CDR3 DNA follows: TGCGCCAGCAGTGATCGACGGACAAACACCGGGGAGCTGTTTTTT. This chain links TRBV10-1 with TRBJ2-2; a possible D gene is TRBD1 (5 bases). The CDR3 extends over 15 amino acids. Trimming removed 3 bases from V and 2 bases from J, with 10 bases in between. Germline assignment: CDR1 WNHNN and CDR2 SYGVQD (reference sequence).

The chain recombines TRBV6-5 with TRBJ1-2, with D tentatively TRBD1 (6 bases). Trimming left V 4 bases short and J 10 bases short, with 22 bases between. There are 15 residues in the CDR3. Germline V lookup: CDR1 MNHEY, CDR2 SVGAGI. CDR3 in amino acids: CASSSQTGRQTLYTF. CDR3 in DNA: TGTGCCAGCAGTTCCCAGACAGGCCGGCAGACTCTCTACACCTTC.

This clonotype was recorded many times. The V call is TRBV29-1, the J call TRBJ1-1; the match to TRBD1 covers 7 bases. The CDR3 covers 12 residues. Germline CDR1 reads SQVTM; CDR2 reads ANQGSEA. The V and J ends lost 2 bases and 8 bases, in that order; junction bases with no gene match: 5. CDR3 region: CSVEMMGQEAFF. The CDR3 DNA reads as TGCAGCGTTGAAATGATGGGACAGGAAGCTTTCTTT.

This clonotype was picked up many times. V and J are TRBV20-1 and TRBJ2-5; TRBD1 might be the D (5 bases). Trimming pared 3 bases from V and 5 bases from J, leaving 19 bases between. The germline V gene has CDR1 DFQATT and CDR2 SNEGSKA (reference sequence). The CDR3 has 15 residues. CDR3 amino acids: CSASRPLGKGETQYF. The CDR3 bases are TGCAGTGCTAGCCGACCTCTGGGGAAGGGGGAGACCCAGTACTTC.

The chain employs TRBV28 and TRBJ1-1, with D hard to call. Germline V gene data show CDR1 as MDHEN and CDR2 as SYDVKM. The CDR3 length is 13 residues. The ends were cut back, 4 bases at V and 6 bases at J, with 12 bases in the middle. CDR3 coding DNA: TGTGCCAGCAGTTCTACAGCCTCCTCTGAAGCTTTCTTT. Translated: CASSSTASSEAFF.

There are many counts of this clonotype. This chain connects TRBV7-3 to TRBJ2-2, with 10 nucleotides matching TRBD1. With 2 bases clipped from V and 3 bases from J, the junction kept 3 bases outside the gene matches. Germline-derived CDR1 and CDR2 are SGHTA and FQGTGA. CDR3 length equals 16 residues. The CDR3 DNA sequence: TGTGCCAGCAGCTTAGGGACAGGGGCGTACACCGGGGAGCTGTTTTTT. This sequence encodes CASSLGTGAYTGELFF.

The sample holds many counts of this clonotype. V is TRBV28 and J is TRBJ1-1, with D perhaps TRBD1 (6 bases). The CDR3 sequence is 15 residues long. V was pared by 9 bases and J by 5 bases, with 22 bases between. CDR1 is MDHEN and CDR2 is SYDVKM in the germline V gene. The CDR3 spells CASDSPSGGVTEAFF. In DNA form, the CDR3 reads TGTGCCAGTGATTCCCCGTCGGGGGGCGTGACTGAAGCTTTCTTT.

This clonotype was counted at least ten times. J is TRBJ1-5 and V is TRBV10-3; no definite D call. V was clipped by 5 bases and J by 2 bases, with 7 bases between them. The V gene's germline CDR1 is ENHRY and CDR2 SYGVKD. There are 13 residues in the CDR3. The CDR3, as DNA: TGTGCCATCAGTCCGGAGCGCAATCAGCCCCAGCATTTT. It encodes CAISPERNQPQHF.

This clonotype was seen repeatedly, ten times or more. V is TRBV28 and J is TRBJ2-3; no firm D call. This CDR3 is built from 13 residues. The germline V gene encodes CDR1 MDHEN and CDR2 SYDVKM. The germline V and J ends were trimmed by 3 bases and 1 base, with 5 bases remaining between them. The CDR3 DNA reads as TGTGCCAGCAGTTTTACAGGCACAGATACGCAGTATTTT. It codes for CASSFTGTDTQYF.

This clonotype was seen at least ten times. At one end the junction does not follow the germline gene, possibly because of a read error. This chain joins TRBV14 and TRBJ2-4; 9 bases are shared with TRBD2. The CDR3 is 19 amino acids. Germline V gene data show CDR1 as SGHDN and CDR2 as FVKESK. CDR3 loop: CAGSHTPFASGKTKNIQYF. Here the CDR3 DNA reads TGTGCCGGCAGCCACACCCCCTTCGCTAGCGGGAAAACGAAAAACATTCAGTACTTC.